This T cell receptor beta chain was sequenced for a study of T cells in Graves' hyperthyroidism and ophthalmopathy. Ophthalmopathy in the patients scored at least 3 on Clinical Activity Score and at least 4 on NOSPECS grade, lasting under 3 months. The study left out patients who had uncontrolled infection, other autoimmune disease, pregnancy or lactation. PBMCs stemmed from 10 ml fresh peripheral blood. RNA transcripts provided the source from which TCR beta CDR3 regions were amplified. HTBI primers were the set used in a first-round RT-PCR of the TCR CDR3. MiXCR, run by TCRdb on the multiplex PCR reads, gives a single entry per CDR3 protein. This sample has under 250,000 distinct CDR3 sequences; roughly 22% occur once, and the top ten carry approximately 35%. This clonotype was observed many times. The origin of this receptor is a woman aged 40 to 50 with Graves' ophthalmopathy. The sequencing input was blood.

The DNA of the CDR3 is TGTGCCAGCAGTTTAATAGGACTAGCGGGAGATCAAGAGACCCAGTACTTC. Protein sequence: CASSLIGLAGDQETQYF. This chain links TRBV12-3 or TRBV12-4 with TRBJ2-5, with 13 bases aligning to TRBD2. The trim removed 2 bases at V and 2 bases at J, leaving 5 bases unmatched. This CDR3 is built from 17 residues.